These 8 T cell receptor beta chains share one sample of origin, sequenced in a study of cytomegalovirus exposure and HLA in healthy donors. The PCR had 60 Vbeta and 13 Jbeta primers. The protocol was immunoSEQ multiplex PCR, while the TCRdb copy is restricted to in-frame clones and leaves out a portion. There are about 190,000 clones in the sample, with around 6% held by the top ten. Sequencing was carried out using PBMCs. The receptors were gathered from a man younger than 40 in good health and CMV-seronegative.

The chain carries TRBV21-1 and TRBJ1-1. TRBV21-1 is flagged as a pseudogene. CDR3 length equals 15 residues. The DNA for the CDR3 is TGTGCCAGCAGCAAAGTCGAACGGGTCAACACTGAAGCTTTCTTT. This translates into CASSKVERVNTEAFF.

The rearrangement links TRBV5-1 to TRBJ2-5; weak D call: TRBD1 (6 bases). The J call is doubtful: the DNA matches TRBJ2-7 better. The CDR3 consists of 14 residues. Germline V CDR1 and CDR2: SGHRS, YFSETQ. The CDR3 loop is CASSSWTERDEQYF. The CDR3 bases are TGCGCCAGCAGCTCTTGGACAGAGCGAGACGAGCAGTACTTC.

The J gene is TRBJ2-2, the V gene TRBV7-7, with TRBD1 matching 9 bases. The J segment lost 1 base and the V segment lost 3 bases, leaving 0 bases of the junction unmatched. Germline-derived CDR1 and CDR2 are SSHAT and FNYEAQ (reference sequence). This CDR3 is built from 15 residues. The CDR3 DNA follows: TGTGCCAGCAGCTTGGACAGGGGGAACACCGGGGAGCTGTTTTTT. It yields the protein CASSLDRGNTGELFF.

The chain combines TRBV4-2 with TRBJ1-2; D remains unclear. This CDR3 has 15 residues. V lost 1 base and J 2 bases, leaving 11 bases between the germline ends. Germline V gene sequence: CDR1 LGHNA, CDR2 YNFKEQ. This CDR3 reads CASSQGLQANYGYTF. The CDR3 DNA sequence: TGTGCCAGCAGCCAAGGGCTTCAGGCGAACTATGGCTACACCTTC.

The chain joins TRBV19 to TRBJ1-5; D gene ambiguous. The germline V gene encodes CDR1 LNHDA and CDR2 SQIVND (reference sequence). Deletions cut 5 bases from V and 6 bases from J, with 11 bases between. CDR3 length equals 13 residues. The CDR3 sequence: CASSPQYRQPQHF. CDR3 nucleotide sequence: TGTGCCAGTAGTCCCCAGTATCGTCAGCCCCAGCATTTT.

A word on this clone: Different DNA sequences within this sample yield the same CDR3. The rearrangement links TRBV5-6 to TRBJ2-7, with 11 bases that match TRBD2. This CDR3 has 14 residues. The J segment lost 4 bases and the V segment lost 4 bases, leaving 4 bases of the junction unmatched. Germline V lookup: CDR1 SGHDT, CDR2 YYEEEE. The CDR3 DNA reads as TGTGCCAGCAGCCTTACTAGCGGGAGTTACGAGCAGTACTTC. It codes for CASSLTSGSYEQYF.

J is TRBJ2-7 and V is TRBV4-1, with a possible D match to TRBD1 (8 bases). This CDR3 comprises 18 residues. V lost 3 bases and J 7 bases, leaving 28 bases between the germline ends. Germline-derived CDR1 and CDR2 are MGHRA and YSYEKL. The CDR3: CASSHGVGRGRGRDEQYF. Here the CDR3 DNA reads TGCGCCAGCAGCCACGGGGTCGGCAGGGGGCGTGGGAGGGATGAGCAGTACTTC.

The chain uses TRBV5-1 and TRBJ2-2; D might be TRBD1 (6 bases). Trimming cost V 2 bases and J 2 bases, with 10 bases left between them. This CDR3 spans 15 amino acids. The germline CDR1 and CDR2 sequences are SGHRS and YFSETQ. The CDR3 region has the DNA TGCGCCAGCAGCTTCGGGGACACCAACACCGGGGAGCTGTTTTTT. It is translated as CASSFGDTNTGELFF.